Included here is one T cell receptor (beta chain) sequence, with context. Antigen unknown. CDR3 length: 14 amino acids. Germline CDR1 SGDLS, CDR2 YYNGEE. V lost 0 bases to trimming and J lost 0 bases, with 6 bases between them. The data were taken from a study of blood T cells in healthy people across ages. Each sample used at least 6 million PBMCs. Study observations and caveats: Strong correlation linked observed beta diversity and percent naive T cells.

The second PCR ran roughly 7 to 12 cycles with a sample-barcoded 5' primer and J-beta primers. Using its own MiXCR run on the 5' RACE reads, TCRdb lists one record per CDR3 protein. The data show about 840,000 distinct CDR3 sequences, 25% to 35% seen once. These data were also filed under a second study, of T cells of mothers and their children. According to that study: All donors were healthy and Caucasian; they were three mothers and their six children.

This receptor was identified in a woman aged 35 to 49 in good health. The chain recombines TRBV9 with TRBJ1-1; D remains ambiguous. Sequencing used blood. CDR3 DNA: TGTGCCAGCAGCGTAGCTGGGGTGAACACTGAAGCTTTCTTT. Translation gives CASSVAGVNTEAFF.